One and the same sample provided the 4 T cell receptor beta chains below, sequenced in a study of blood T cell repertoires in COVID-19. The method was immunoSEQ multiplex PCR; TCRdb's version includes in-frame clones alone and lacks a portion of them. The repertoire holds a few hundred thousand clones, with around nine tenths as singletons. The sample comprised peripheral blood. Receptors originate from a man aged 35 to 55 who had recovered from COVID-19.

This rearrangement joins TRBV19 to TRBJ2-1, with D maybe TRBD2 (6 bases). Trimming stripped 5 bases from V and 10 bases from J, with 12 bases between. Germline V gene lookup returns CDR1 LNHDA and CDR2 SQIVND (reference sequence). The CDR3 runs to 12 residues. The CDR3 loop reads CASSPSDYEQFF. CDR3 DNA: TGTGCCAGTAGTCCATCGGACTACGAGCAGTTCTTC. The full variable domain, rest sourced from reference TRBV19 and TRBJ2-1, is DGGITQSPKYLFRKEGQNVTLSCEQNLNHDAMYWYRQDPGQGLRLIYYSQIVNDFQKGDIAEGYSVSREKKESFPLTVTSAQKNPTAFYLCASSPSDYEQFFGPGTRLTVL.

This rearrangement joins TRBV2 to TRBJ1-3; D is ambiguous. Germline-derived CDR1 and CDR2 are SNHLY and FYNNEI. The CDR3 length is 13 residues. V lost 9 bases to trimming and J lost 5 bases, with 14 bases between them. This CDR3 is CASRGQMRNTIYF. CDR3 DNA sequence: TGTGCCAGTCGAGGTCAAATGAGAAACACCATATATTTT.

The V call is TRBV19, the J call TRBJ1-5; D is ambiguous. CDR1 LNHDA and CDR2 SQIVND come from the germline V gene (reference sequence). This CDR3 is 15 amino acids long. V was pared by 5 bases and J by 1 base, with 12 bases between. The CDR3 DNA sequence: TGTGCCAGTAGTCCGGAGGGTAGGAGCAATCAGCCCCAGCATTTT. Translation gives CASSPEGRSNQPQHF.

This rearrangement joins TRBV12-5 to TRBJ1-1, with 7 bases lining up with TRBD1. The ends lost 5 bases at V and 5 bases at J; junction bases unmatched: 8. CDR3 length: 14 residues. Germline CDR1 and CDR2: LGHNT and FRNRAP. The CDR3 is CASGEGQPFTEAFF. The CDR3 nucleotides are TGTGCTAGTGGTGAGGGACAGCCGTTTACTGAAGCTTTCTTT. Complete variable domain (other parts from reference TRBV12-5 and TRBJ1-1): DARVTQTPRHKVTEMGQEVTMRCQPILGHNTVFWYRQTMMQGLELLAYFRNRAPLDDSGMPKDRFSAEMPDATLATLKIQPSEPRDSAVYFCASGEGQPFTEAFFGQGTRLTVV.